This entry lists 30 T cell receptor beta chains sequenced from one sample in a study of shared clonotypes between healthy human individuals (dated by TCRdb to about 2020). The library was prepared using the immunoSEQ multiplex PCR assay. The source is immuneACCESS, and TCRdb retained only in-frame sequences with V and J called. Part of the clones is not carried over; for the studies checked, unresolved V genes explain less than half of this, and the remainder is unexplained. Within this sample are 2 million to 2.5 million clones, with approximately 96% of them counted one time only. Roughly 0.13% of the sample is in the top ten clones. The sequencing sample was made of naive CD4+ T cells sorted from blood. The cell subset or site label, as the study defines it: CD45RA+ positively selected. The receptors stem from a man aged 18-30 years in good health.

The rearrangement joins TRBV7-9 to TRBJ2-7, with 9 bases lining up with TRBD1. J gave up 3 bases and V 5 bases, and 8 bases lay outside the gene matches. CDR1 is SEHNR, CDR2 FQNEAQ, per germline (reference sequence). CDR3 size: 15 residues. The CDR3, as DNA: TGTGCCAGCAGCCCACCGGGACAGGGTTTCTACGAGCAGTACTTC. Encoded protein: CASSPPGQGFYEQYF.

In this sample, this clone turned up a few times. The V gene is TRBV2, the J gene TRBJ1-2; D ambiguous. Germline-derived CDR1 and CDR2 are SNHLY and FYNNEI. Trimming shortened V by 3 bases and J by 9 bases, and 5 bases separated the two germline ends. The CDR3 is made up of 10 amino acids. The CDR3 coding sequence is TGTGCCAGCAGTGAGAGTAGCTACACCTTC. Translating it yields CASSESSYTF.

The chain combines TRBV5-5 with TRBJ2-7; tentatively, D is TRBD1 (6 bases). V lost 4 bases to trimming and J lost 0 bases, with 17 bases between them. Germline values: CDR1 SGHKS, CDR2 YYEKEE (reference sequence). This CDR3 has 16 amino acids. This CDR3 reads CASSVSQGTGSYEQYF. The CDR3, as DNA: TGTGCCAGCAGCGTCTCACAGGGAACAGGCTCCTACGAGCAGTACTTC.

A single count supports this clone. The chain uses TRBV7-2 and TRBJ2-5, with 9 bases identical to TRBD2. V trimming: 5 bases; J trimming: 1 base; junction bases outside the gene matches: 2. From germline, CDR1 is SGHTA and CDR2 FQGNSA. There are 14 residues in the CDR3. In DNA form, the CDR3 reads TGTGCCAGCAGCCTTAGCGGGAGCCAAGAGACCCAGTACTTC. It specifies CASSLSGSQETQYF.

The rearrangement joins TRBV6-5 to TRBJ1-3, with 7 nucleotides matching TRBD1. The germline V gene has CDR1 MNHEY and CDR2 SVGAGI. V lost 4 bases, J lost 4 bases, and 7 bases stayed unmatched. CDR3 length equals 15 residues. The CDR3 reads CASSWTGKSGNTIYF. As DNA, the CDR3 is TGTGCCAGCAGTTGGACAGGAAAATCCGGAAACACCATATATTTT.

The DNA of the CDR3 is TGCGCCAGCTCCCGGGGGGGCAGCCGATACTCCTACGAGCAGTACTTC. Its translation: CASSRGGSRYSYEQYF. The V and J genes are TRBV4-1 and TRBJ2-7; 8 nucleotides align to TRBD2. The V segment lost 8 bases and the J segment 0 bases; nucleotides outside the gene matches: 12. The CDR3 runs to 16 residues. Germline loops: CDR1 MGHRA, CDR2 YSYEKL.

The gene calls are TRBV5-1 and TRBJ1-1, with TRBD1 matching over 9 bases. There are 17 residues in the CDR3. After removal of 4 bases from V and 0 bases from J, the junction contained 10 bases not matched to a gene. Germline V gene data show CDR1 as SGHRS and CDR2 as YFSETQ. DNA for the CDR3: TGCGCCAGCAGCCTAGGACAGGGGTCTATCATGAACACTGAAGCTTTCTTT. The encoded protein is CASSLGQGSIMNTEAFF.

The gene calls are TRBV27 and TRBJ1-5, with D unresolved. CDR1 MNHEY and CDR2 SMNVEV come from the germline V gene (reference sequence). The CDR3 has 16 residues. Trimming cost V 0 bases and J 2 bases, with 11 bases left between them. CDR3 DNA: TGTGCCAGCAGTTTATCGTCTGGGTTCGGCAATCAGCCCCAGCATTTT. Translated: CASSLSSGFGNQPQHF.

This chain links TRBV19 with TRBJ2-1; TRBD1 agrees at 7 bases. The J segment lost 10 bases and the V segment lost 6 bases, leaving 6 bases of the junction unmatched. CDR1 is LNHDA, CDR2 SQIVND, per germline (reference sequence). This CDR3 comprises 12 residues. CDR3 sequence: CASSIQGREQFF. CDR3 DNA sequence: TGTGCCAGTAGCATACAGGGGCGGGAGCAGTTCTTC.

This clone was recorded once. The chain employs TRBV18 and TRBJ2-1; D gene unclear. Germline values: CDR1 KGHSH, CDR2 LQKENI. Trimming removed 0 bases from V and 6 bases from J, with 9 bases in between. This CDR3 has 14 amino acids. This CDR3 reads CASSPPIRSNEQFF. The CDR3 DNA follows: TGTGCCAGCTCACCACCCATCAGATCCAATGAGCAGTTCTTC.

Comments on this clone: This same CDR3 is encoded by further DNA sequences in the sample. The chain combines TRBV5-1 with TRBJ1-1, with D possibly TRBD1 on 5 matching bases. This CDR3 is 15 amino acids long. Germline V gene data show CDR1 as SGHRS and CDR2 as YFSETQ. The germline V and J ends were trimmed by 0 bases and 1 base, with 10 bases remaining between them. In DNA form, the CDR3 reads TGCGCCAGCAGCTTGGTCGGGACGGCGAACACTGAAGCTTTCTTT. Its translation is CASSLVGTANTEAFF. Full variable domain (remainder filled in from reference TRBV5-1 and TRBJ1-1): KAGVTQTPRYLIKTRGQQVTLSCSPISGHRSVSWYQQTPGQGLQFLFEYFSETQRNKGNFPGRFSGRQFSNSRSEMNVSTLELGDSALYLCASSLVGTANTEAFFGQGTRLTVV.

This chain connects TRBV7-2 to TRBJ1-3, with D perhaps TRBD1 (5 bases). The length of the CDR3 is 16 residues. V was clipped by 4 bases and J by 3 bases, with 16 bases between them. The germline V gene has CDR1 SGHTA and CDR2 FQGNSA. The CDR3 spells CASSSAGDSLGNTIYF. DNA for the CDR3: TGTGCCAGCAGCTCCGCTGGGGACTCACTTGGAAACACCATATATTTT.

The chain recombines TRBV5-5 with TRBJ1-2; D is ambiguous. The CDR3 sequence is 13 residues long. The V end was cut by 0 bases, the J end by 4 bases, with 7 bases between. CDR1 is SGHKS, CDR2 YYEKEE, per germline (reference sequence). CDR3 sequence reads: CASSLDLVYGYTF. Written as DNA, the CDR3 is TGTGCCAGCAGCTTGGACCTGGTCTATGGCTACACCTTC. The full variable domain, rest sourced from reference TRBV5-5 and TRBJ1-2, is DAGVTQSPTHLIKTRGQQVTLRCSPISGHKSVSWYQQVLGQGPQFIFQYYEKEERGRGNFPDRFSARQFPNYSSELNVNALLLGDSALYLCASSLDLVYGYTFGSGTRLTVV.

This rearrangement joins TRBV15 to TRBJ1-2; 7 bases are a match to TRBD1. Trimming took 0 bases from V and 6 from J; bases not matched to a gene: 4. Germline V gene lookup returns CDR1 LNHNV and CDR2 YYDKDF (reference sequence). This CDR3 is built from 14 residues. DNA of the CDR3: TGTGCCACCAGCAGAGATCGAGGACAGGATGGCTACACCTTC. Its protein is CATSRDRGQDGYTF.

This clone occurred once. The chain joins TRBV30 to TRBJ1-6; TRBD1 is a possible D gene (5 bases). The germline V gene has CDR1 GTSNPN and CDR2 SVGIG (reference sequence). V was pared by 7 bases and J by 5 bases, with 9 bases between. The CDR3 runs 12 residues. Here the CDR3 DNA reads TGTGCCTACCAGGGAAATAATTCACCCCTCCACTTT. Translated: CAYQGNNSPLHF.

This rearrangement joins TRBV4-1 to TRBJ1-5; TRBD1 aligns across 8 bases. The V gene end was trimmed by 4 bases and the J gene end by 4 bases; junction bases not matched to a gene: 12. The CDR3 consists of 17 residues. Germline CDR1 and CDR2: MGHRA and YSYEKL. The chain's CDR3 is CASSLDPGQVLNQPQHF. DNA for the CDR3: TGCGCCAGCAGCCTAGATCCGGGACAGGTCCTTAATCAGCCCCAGCATTTT.

This chain uses TRBV11-2 with TRBJ1-4, with 9 bases fitting TRBD1. J was trimmed by 3 bases and V by 0 bases; bases with no gene match: 8. The germline gives CDR1 SGHAT, CDR2 FQNNGV. This CDR3 region has 18 residues. The CDR3 DNA reads TGTGCCAGCAGCTTAGATCTTTACAGGGGGCAGGCTAATGAAAAACTGTTTTTT. This sequence encodes CASSLDLYRGQANEKLFF.

About this clone: Other nucleotide sequences from this sample produce the same CDR3. V usage is TRBV18 and J usage is TRBJ1-1; unclear D gene. CDR1 is KGHSH, CDR2 LQKENI, per germline. The CDR3 loop spans 14 amino acids. Deletions cut 2 bases from V and 3 bases from J, with 10 bases between. The DNA of the CDR3 is TGTGCCAGCTCACCAACCGGTGGGGACACTGAAGCTTTCTTT. Translation: CASSPTGGDTEAFF.

This chain links TRBV27 with TRBJ2-7, with TRBD1 matching 7 bases. The CDR3 loop spans 14 amino acids. Unmatched junction bases numbered 8, after V lost 4 bases and J lost 5 bases. Per germline, CDR1 MNHEY and CDR2 SMNVEV (reference sequence). The CDR3 region has the DNA TGTGCCAGCAGTTATTCCGACAGGGTCAACGAGCAGTACTTC. It specifies CASSYSDRVNEQYF.

The chain recombines TRBV28 with TRBJ1-1, with D possibly being TRBD1 (5 bases). The V end was cut by 10 bases, the J end by 4 bases, with 16 bases between. Germline CDR1 is MDHEN and CDR2 is SYDVKM. This CDR3 is built from 13 residues. CDR3 region: CAIRDGGGTEAFF. CDR3 coding DNA: TGTGCCATTCGGGACGGCGGGGGCACTGAAGCTTTCTTT.

The rearrangement links TRBV1 to TRBJ1-5. TRBV1 is reported as a pseudogene. CDR3 length equals 17 residues. The CDR3 nucleotides are TGCACCAGCAGCCAGTGGATCCGGGGGACCAGCAATCAGCCCCAGCATTTT. Its protein product is CTSSQWIRGTSNQPQHF.

The V call is TRBV5-4, the J call TRBJ2-5; D gene ambiguous. Germline V gene sequence: CDR1 SGHNT, CDR2 YYREEE (reference sequence). V shed 2 bases and J shed 5 bases, with 13 bases lying between them. CDR3 length: 14 residues. The CDR3 coding sequence is TGTGCCAGCAGCTTCCCCGGAGTGGGTGAGACCCAGTACTTC. It yields the protein CASSFPGVGETQYF.

To note about this clone: Other DNA sequences in this specimen translate into the identical CDR3. The chain carries TRBV5-6 and TRBJ2-5; D call uncertain. Between the trimmed V and J ends, which lost 0 bases and 5 bases, there was a span of 5 bases. From germline, CDR1 is SGHDT and CDR2 YYEEEE. This CDR3 contains 12 residues. The CDR3 region is CASSLVRETQYF. In DNA, the CDR3 is TGTGCCAGCAGCTTGGTCCGGGAGACCCAGTACTTC.

The V and J genes are TRBV27 and TRBJ1-6; 7 nucleotides agree with TRBD1. V lost 4 bases to trimming and J lost 10 bases; unmatched junction nucleotides: 10. The germline CDR1 and CDR2 sequences are MNHEY and SMNVEV (reference sequence). The CDR3 totals 15 residues. The CDR3 bases are TGTGCCAGCAGTTCAGCAGGGGGGGTGAGATCACCCCTCCACTTT. This gives the protein CASSSAGGVRSPLHF.

V and J are TRBV30 and TRBJ2-2; TRBD1 might be the D (5 bases). Germline V gene lookup returns CDR1 GTSNPN and CDR2 SVGIG (reference sequence). CDR3 length: 13 amino acids. With 7 bases removed from V and 6 bases from J, the gap between germline ends came to 15 bases. The CDR3 reads CAYARTSPGELFF. The CDR3 DNA reads TGTGCCTACGCCCGGACATCCCCCGGGGAGCTGTTTTTT.

The rearrangement joins TRBV6-5 to TRBJ1-1; 7 nucleotides match TRBD1. Unmatched junction bases numbered 10, after V lost 8 bases and J lost 4 bases. The germline V gene encodes CDR1 MNHEY and CDR2 SVGAGI. CDR3 length: 14 residues. The CDR3 DNA follows: TGTGCCAGCGGGCTATCCCCAGGGGGCACTGAAGCTTTCTTT. This translates into CASGLSPGGTEAFF.

The genes are TRBV28 and TRBJ1-1; D is uncertain. The CDR3 is made up of 19 amino acids. Germline V gene data show CDR1 as MDHEN and CDR2 as SYDVKM. Trimming took off 5 bases at V and 1 base at J, with 26 bases between the two ends. CDR3 region: CASSPGYVRVLPANTEAFF. The CDR3 nucleotides are TGTGCCAGCAGTCCAGGATATGTCCGGGTCCTTCCGGCGAACACTGAAGCTTTCTTT.

Comments on this clone: The sample contains more than one DNA sequence encoding this CDR3. The gene calls are TRBV5-1 and TRBJ2-7, with 9 bases identical to TRBD1. Germline V lookup: CDR1 SGHRS, CDR2 YFSETQ. With 0 bases clipped from V and 0 bases from J, the junction kept 1 base outside the gene matches. This CDR3 has 15 amino acids. CDR3 in amino acids: CASSLGQGGSYEQYF. CDR3 nucleotides: TGCGCCAGCAGCTTGGGACAGGGGGGCTCCTACGAGCAGTACTTC.

The CDR3 loop is CASSWVGTSTDTQYF. The CDR3 DNA sequence: TGTGCCAGCAGCTGGGTCGGGACTAGCACAGATACGCAGTATTTT. The V and J genes are TRBV7-9 and TRBJ2-3, with D possibly matching TRBD2 (6 bases). CDR1 is SEHNR and CDR2 is FQNEAQ in the germline V gene (reference sequence). This CDR3 contains 15 residues. Trimming pared 4 bases from V and 0 bases from J, leaving 11 bases between.

V is TRBV25-1 and J is TRBJ2-1, with a possible D match to TRBD2 (6 bases). The germline V gene encodes CDR1 MGHDK and CDR2 SYGVNS. This CDR3 spans 16 amino acids. The ends were cut back, 3 bases at V and 2 bases at J, with 14 bases in the middle. As DNA, the CDR3 is TGTGCCAGCAGTGATGCGGGACTTTACACCTACAATGAGCAGTTCTTC. Residues: CASSDAGLYTYNEQFF.